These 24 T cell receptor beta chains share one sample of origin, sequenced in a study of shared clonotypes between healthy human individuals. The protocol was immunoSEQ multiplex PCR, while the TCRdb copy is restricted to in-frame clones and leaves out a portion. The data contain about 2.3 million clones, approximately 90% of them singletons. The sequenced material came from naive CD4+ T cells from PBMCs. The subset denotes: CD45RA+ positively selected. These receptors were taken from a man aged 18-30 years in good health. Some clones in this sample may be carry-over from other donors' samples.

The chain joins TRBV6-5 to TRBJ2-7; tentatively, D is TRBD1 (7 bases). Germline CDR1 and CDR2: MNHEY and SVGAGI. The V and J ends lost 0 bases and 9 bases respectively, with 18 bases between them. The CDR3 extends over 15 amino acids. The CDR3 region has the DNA TGTGCCAGCAGTTACTCCAGTCAGGGGGGACCTCGGCAGTACTTC. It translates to CASSYSSQGGPRQYF.

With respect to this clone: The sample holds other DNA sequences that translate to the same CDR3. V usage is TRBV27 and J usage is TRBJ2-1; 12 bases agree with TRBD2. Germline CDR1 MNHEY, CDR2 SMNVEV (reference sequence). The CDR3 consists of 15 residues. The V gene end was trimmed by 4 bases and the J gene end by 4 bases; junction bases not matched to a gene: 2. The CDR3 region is CASSSGLAGYNEQFF. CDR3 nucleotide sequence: TGTGCCAGCAGTTCCGGACTAGCGGGGTACAATGAGCAGTTCTTC.

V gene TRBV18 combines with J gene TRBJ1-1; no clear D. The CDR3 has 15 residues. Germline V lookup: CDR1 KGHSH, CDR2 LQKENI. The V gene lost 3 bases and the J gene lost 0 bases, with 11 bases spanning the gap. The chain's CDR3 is CASSPGRSMNTEAFF. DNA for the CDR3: TGTGCCAGCTCACCCGGACGGTCCATGAACACTGAAGCTTTCTTT.

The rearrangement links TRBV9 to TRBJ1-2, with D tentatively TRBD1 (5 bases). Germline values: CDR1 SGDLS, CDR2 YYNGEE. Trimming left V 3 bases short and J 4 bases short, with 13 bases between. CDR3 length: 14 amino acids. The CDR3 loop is CASSGQQGLYGYTF. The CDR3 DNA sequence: TGTGCCAGCAGCGGCCAGCAGGGACTCTATGGCTACACCTTC.

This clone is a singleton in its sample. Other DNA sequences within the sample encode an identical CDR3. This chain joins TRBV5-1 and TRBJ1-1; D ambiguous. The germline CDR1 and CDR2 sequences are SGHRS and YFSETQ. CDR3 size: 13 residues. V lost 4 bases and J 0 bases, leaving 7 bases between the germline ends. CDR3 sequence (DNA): TGCGCCAGCAGCCTGACTCTGAACACTGAAGCTTTCTTT. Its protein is CASSLTLNTEAFF.

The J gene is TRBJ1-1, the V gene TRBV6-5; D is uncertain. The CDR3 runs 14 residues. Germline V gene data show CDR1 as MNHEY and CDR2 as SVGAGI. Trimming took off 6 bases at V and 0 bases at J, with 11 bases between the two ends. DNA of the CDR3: TGTGCCAGCAGGTCAGGATTCGTGAACACTGAAGCTTTCTTT. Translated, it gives CASRSGFVNTEAFF.

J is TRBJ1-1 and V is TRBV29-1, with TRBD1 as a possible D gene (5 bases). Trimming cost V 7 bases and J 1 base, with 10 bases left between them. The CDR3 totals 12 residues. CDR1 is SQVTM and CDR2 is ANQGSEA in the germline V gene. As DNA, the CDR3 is TGCAGCGCCAGTGACAGGAACACTGAAGCTTTCTTT. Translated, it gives CSASDRNTEAFF. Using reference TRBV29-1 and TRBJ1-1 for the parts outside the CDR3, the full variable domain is SAVISQKPSRDICQRGTSLTIQCQVDSQVTMMFWYRQQPGQSLTLIATANQGSEATYESGFVIDKFPISRPNLTFSTLTVSNMSPEDSSIYLCSASDRNTEAFFGQGTRLTVV.

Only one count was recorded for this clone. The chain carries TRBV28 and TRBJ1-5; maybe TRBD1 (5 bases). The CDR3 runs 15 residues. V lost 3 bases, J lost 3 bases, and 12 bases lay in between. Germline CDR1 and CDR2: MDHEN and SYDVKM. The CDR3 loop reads CASSLSTVDNQPQHF. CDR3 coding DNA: TGTGCCAGCAGTTTGTCGACAGTAGACAATCAGCCCCAGCATTTT.

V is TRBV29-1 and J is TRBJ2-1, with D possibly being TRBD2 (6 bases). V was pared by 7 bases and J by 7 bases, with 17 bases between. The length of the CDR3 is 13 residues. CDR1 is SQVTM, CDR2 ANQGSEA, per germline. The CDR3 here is CSATKLGRNEQFF. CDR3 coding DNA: TGCAGCGCTACTAAGTTGGGGAGGAATGAGCAGTTCTTC.

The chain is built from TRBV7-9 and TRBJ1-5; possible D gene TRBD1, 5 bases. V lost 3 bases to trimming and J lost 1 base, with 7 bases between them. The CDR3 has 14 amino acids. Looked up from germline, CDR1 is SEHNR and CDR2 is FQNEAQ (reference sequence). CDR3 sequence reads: CASSFKGSNQPQHF. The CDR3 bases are TGTGCCAGCAGCTTTAAGGGGAGCAATCAGCCCCAGCATTTT.

For the CDR3, the DNA is TGTGCCAGCAGTTTAGGGGGCAGGTCCAGGGAGACCCAGTACTTC. Protein: CASSLGGRSRETQYF. The chain employs TRBV28 and TRBJ2-5; D might be TRBD1 (6 bases). The V gene's germline CDR1 is MDHEN and CDR2 SYDVKM. V was shortened by 2 bases and J by 5 bases, with 15 bases between the two germline ends. There are 15 residues in the CDR3.

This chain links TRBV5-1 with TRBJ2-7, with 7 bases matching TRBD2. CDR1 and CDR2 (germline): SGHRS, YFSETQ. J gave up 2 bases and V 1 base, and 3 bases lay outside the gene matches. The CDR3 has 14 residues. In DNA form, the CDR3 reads TGCGCCAGCAGCTTGCACGGGACTACCTACGAGCAGTACTTC. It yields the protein CASSLHGTTYEQYF.

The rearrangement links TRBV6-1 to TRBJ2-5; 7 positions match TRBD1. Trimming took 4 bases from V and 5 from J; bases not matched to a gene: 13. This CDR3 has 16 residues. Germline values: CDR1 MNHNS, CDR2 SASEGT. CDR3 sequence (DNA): TGTGCCAGCAGTGCGCCACTCAGGGGGATGCGGGAGACCCAGTACTTC. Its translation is CASSAPLRGMRETQYF.

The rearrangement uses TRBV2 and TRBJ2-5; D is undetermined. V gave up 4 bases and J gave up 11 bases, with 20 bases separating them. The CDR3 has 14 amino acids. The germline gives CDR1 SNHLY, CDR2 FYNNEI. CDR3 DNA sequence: TGTGCCAGCAGTGGTTTCCTCCTTGGCGGAGAGCAGTACTTC. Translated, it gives CASSGFLLGGEQYF.

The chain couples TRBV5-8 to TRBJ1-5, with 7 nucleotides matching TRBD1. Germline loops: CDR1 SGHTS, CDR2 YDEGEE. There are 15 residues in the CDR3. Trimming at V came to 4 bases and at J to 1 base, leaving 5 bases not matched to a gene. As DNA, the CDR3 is TGTGCCAGCAGCGACCCGGACAGGAGCAATCAGCCCCAGCATTTT. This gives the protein CASSDPDRSNQPQHF.

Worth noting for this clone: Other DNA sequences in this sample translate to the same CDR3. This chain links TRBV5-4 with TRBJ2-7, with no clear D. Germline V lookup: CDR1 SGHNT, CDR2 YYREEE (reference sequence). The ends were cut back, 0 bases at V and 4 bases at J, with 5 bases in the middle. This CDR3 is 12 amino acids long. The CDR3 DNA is TGTGCCAGCAGCTTGGACGGTTACGAGCAGTACTTC. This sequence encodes CASSLDGYEQYF.

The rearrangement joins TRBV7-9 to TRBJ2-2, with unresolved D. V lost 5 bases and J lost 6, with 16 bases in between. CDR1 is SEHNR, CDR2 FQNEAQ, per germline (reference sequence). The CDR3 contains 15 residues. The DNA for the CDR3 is TGTGCCAGCAGCCCCCGTTCGCTAATCCCCGGGGAGCTGTTTTTT. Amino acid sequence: CASSPRSLIPGELFF.

As DNA, the CDR3 is TGTGCCAGTAAGAGGGGAGTCAGGGAGACCCAGTACTTC. This translates into CASKRGVRETQYF. The V gene is TRBV18, the J gene TRBJ2-5; tentatively, D is TRBD1 or TRBD2 (5 bases each). Trimming left V 9 bases short and J 5 bases short, with 16 bases between. The CDR3 is 13 amino acids. Germline V gene data show CDR1 as KGHSH and CDR2 as LQKENI.

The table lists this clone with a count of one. The CDR3 DNA reads as TGTGCCAGCAGCTTTCGGCCAGGGCCGGTCAATGAGCAGTTCTTC. Residues: CASSFRPGPVNEQFF. This chain uses TRBV11-3 with TRBJ2-1; possible D gene TRBD1, 5 bases. Germline CDR1 SGHNT, CDR2 YENEEA. Trimming shortened V by 3 bases and J by 6 bases, and 15 bases separated the two germline ends. CDR3 size: 15 residues.

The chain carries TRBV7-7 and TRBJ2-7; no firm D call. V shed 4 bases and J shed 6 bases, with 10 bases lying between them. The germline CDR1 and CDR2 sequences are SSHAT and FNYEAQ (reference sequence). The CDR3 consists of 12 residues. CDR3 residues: CASSSSRLEQYF. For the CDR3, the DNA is TGTGCCAGCAGCTCTTCCCGGCTCGAGCAGTACTTC.

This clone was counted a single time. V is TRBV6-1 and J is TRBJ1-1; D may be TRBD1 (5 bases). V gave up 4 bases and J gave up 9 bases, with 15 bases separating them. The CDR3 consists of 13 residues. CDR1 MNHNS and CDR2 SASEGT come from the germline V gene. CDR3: CASSGTWDGQAFF. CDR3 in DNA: TGTGCCAGCAGTGGAACCTGGGACGGCCAAGCTTTCTTT.

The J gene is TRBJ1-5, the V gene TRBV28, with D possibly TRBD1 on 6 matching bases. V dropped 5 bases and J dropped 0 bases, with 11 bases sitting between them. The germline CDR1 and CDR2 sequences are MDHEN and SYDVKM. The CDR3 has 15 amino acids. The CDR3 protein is CASSERTVSNQPQHF. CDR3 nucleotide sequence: TGTGCCAGCAGTGAGCGGACAGTTAGCAATCAGCCCCAGCATTTT.

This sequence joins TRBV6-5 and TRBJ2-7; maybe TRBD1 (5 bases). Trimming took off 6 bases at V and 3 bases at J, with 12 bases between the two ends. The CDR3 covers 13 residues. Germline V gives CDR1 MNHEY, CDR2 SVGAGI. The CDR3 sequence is CASSQRQNYEQYF. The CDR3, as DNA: TGTGCCAGCAGCCAACGACAGAACTACGAGCAGTACTTC.

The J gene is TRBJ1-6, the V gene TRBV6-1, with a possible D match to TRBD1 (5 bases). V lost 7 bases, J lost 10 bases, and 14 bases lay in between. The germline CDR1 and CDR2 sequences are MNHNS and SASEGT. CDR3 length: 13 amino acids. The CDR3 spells CASTNRPRSPLHF. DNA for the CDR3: TGTGCCAGCACCAACAGGCCGCGGTCACCCCTCCACTTT.